Below are 25 T cell receptor beta chains sequenced from a single sample in a study of blood T cell repertoires in COVID-19. The protocol was immunoSEQ multiplex PCR, while the TCRdb copy is restricted to in-frame clones and leaves out a portion. Here the sample spans around 92,000 clones, roughly 89% being singletons. Material for sequencing was peripheral blood. All receptors come from a woman older than 75 with active COVID-19.

The chain couples TRBV18 to TRBJ2-2; D unresolved. Germline values: CDR1 KGHSH, CDR2 LQKENI. The length of the CDR3 is 15 residues. The ends were cut back, 2 bases at V and 8 bases at J, with 15 bases in the middle. Here the CDR3 reads CASSPGQAVAGELFF. CDR3 coding DNA: TGTGCCAGCTCACCAGGTCAGGCCGTCGCTGGGGAGCTGTTTTTT.

The chain carries TRBV4-2 and TRBJ2-7, with TRBD2 identical over 7 bases. V lost 1 base, J lost 3 bases, and 12 bases stayed unmatched. Per the germline V gene, CDR1 is LGHNA and CDR2 is YNFKEQ. The CDR3 runs to 17 residues. CDR3 sequence (DNA): TGTGCCAGCAGCCAAGGAAGATCCGGCGGGAGAGTCTACGAGCAGTACTTC. Encoded protein: CASSQGRSGGRVYEQYF.

This chain's CDR3 is CASSFRDRVTEAFF. The CDR3, as DNA: TGTGCCAGTAGTTTTCGGGACAGGGTCACTGAAGCTTTCTTT. V is TRBV19 and J is TRBJ1-1; 9 positions match TRBD1. Germline V CDR1 and CDR2: LNHDA, SQIVND (reference sequence). The CDR3 length is 14 residues. V was clipped by 5 bases and J by 4 bases; unmatched bases: 5.

The V call is TRBV6-2 or TRBV6-3, the J call TRBJ2-1; D call uncertain. CDR1 and CDR2 from the germline V gene are MNHEY and SVGEGT. The CDR3 has 11 residues. V gave up 5 bases and J gave up 7 bases, with 6 bases separating them. CDR3 coding DNA: TGTGCCAGCAGTCGCGTGAATGAGCAGTTCTTC. Protein: CASSRVNEQFF.

This sequence joins TRBV30 and TRBJ1-2, with 8 bases identical to TRBD1. Germline assignment: CDR1 GTSNPN and CDR2 SVGIG (reference sequence). Germline trimming cut 3 bases from V and 8 bases from J; bases unmatched to any gene: 8. The CDR3 has 13 amino acids. The CDR3: CAWSASTGEGYTF. The CDR3 DNA follows: TGTGCCTGGAGCGCCTCGACAGGGGAAGGCTACACCTTC.

The chain employs TRBV5-1 and TRBJ1-6; the match to TRBD1 covers 7 bases. CDR1 is SGHRS, CDR2 YFSETQ, per germline. V gave up 0 bases and J gave up 10 bases; unmatched junction bases: 10. CDR3 length: 16 amino acids. The CDR3 protein is CASSLAPQGVDSPLHF. Here the CDR3 DNA reads TGCGCCAGCAGCTTGGCCCCCCAGGGGGTAGACTCACCCCTCCACTTT.

V usage is TRBV14 and J usage is TRBJ1-6, with D possibly TRBD1 on 6 matching bases. Between the trimmed V and J ends, which lost 9 bases and 6 bases, there was a span of 18 bases. The V gene's germline CDR1 is SGHDN and CDR2 FVKESK. This CDR3 region has 15 residues. CDR3 residues: CASSVQTGPNSPLHF. The CDR3 DNA reads TGTGCCAGTAGCGTCCAGACAGGCCCTAATTCACCCCTCCACTTT.

The J gene is TRBJ1-2, the V gene TRBV11-2; 8 bases agree with TRBD1. The length of the CDR3 is 14 residues. V shed 5 bases, J shed 5 bases, and the junction held 7 bases outside the gene matches. Germline assignment: CDR1 SGHAT and CDR2 FQNNGV. The CDR3 region has the DNA TGTGCCAGCAGCCAGACGACAGGGGCATATGGCTACACCTTC. Its protein product is CASSQTTGAYGYTF.

The V gene is TRBV18, the J gene TRBJ1-6, with D possibly TRBD1 on 6 matching bases. Trimming shortened V by 4 bases and J by 7 bases, and 8 bases separated the two germline ends. CDR1 is KGHSH and CDR2 is LQKENI in the germline V gene. The CDR3 loop spans 13 amino acids. The CDR3 DNA reads TGTGCCAGCTCACAAGGACAGAATTCACCCCTCCACTTT. It specifies CASSQGQNSPLHF.

The chain uses TRBV7-2 and TRBJ2-1; possible D gene TRBD1, 5 bases. In germline, CDR1 is SGHTA, CDR2 FQGNSA. The V end was cut by 1 base, the J end by 7 bases, with 14 bases between. The CDR3 has 15 residues. CDR3 nucleotides: TGTGCCAGCAGCTTAGATGGGCAGGGTTGGAATGAGCAGTTCTTC. Its translation: CASSLDGQGWNEQFF.

CDR3: CASMREGNQPQHF. The CDR3 coding sequence is TGTGCCAGCATGAGGGAGGGCAATCAGCCCCAGCATTTT. The V gene is TRBV6-5, the J gene TRBJ1-5, with no clear D. The germline CDR1 and CDR2 sequences are MNHEY and SVGAGI. Trimming pared 7 bases from V and 2 bases from J, leaving 9 bases between. The CDR3 extends over 13 amino acids.

The chain carries TRBV19 and TRBJ2-7, with D tentatively TRBD1 (6 bases). Trimming shortened V by 3 bases and J by 4 bases, and 25 bases separated the two germline ends. CDR1 LNHDA and CDR2 SQIVND come from the germline V gene (reference sequence). This CDR3 has 18 residues. The CDR3 spells CASSMSTTGHQYFYEQYF. CDR3 sequence (DNA): TGTGCCAGTAGTATGTCCACTACGGGACACCAATATTTTTACGAGCAGTACTTC. The complete variable domain, with remaining parts taken from reference TRBV19 and TRBJ2-7, reads DGGITQSPKYLFRKEGQNVTLSCEQNLNHDAMYWYRQDPGQGLRLIYYSQIVNDFQKGDIAEGYSVSREKKESFPLTVTSAQKNPTAFYLCASSMSTTGHQYFYEQYFGPGTRLTVT.

The chain recombines TRBV5-4 with TRBJ2-3; the D gene is possibly TRBD2 (7 bases). Deletions cut 8 bases from V and 5 bases from J, with 21 bases between. Germline CDR1 is SGHNT and CDR2 is YYREEE (reference sequence). The CDR3 extends over 15 amino acids. CDR3 nucleotides: TGTGCCAGTAGGGGGGGGTTAGAAATAGAAGATACGCAGTATTTT. It encodes CASRGGLEIEDTQYF. Based on the CDR3 plus reference TRBV5-4 and TRBJ2-3, the full variable domain is ETGVTQSPTHLIKTRGQQVTLRCSSQSGHNTVSWYQQALGQGPQFIFQYYREEENGRGNFPPRFSGLQFPNYSSELNVNALELDDSALYLCASRGGLEIEDTQYFGPGTRLTVL.

V is TRBV5-1 and J is TRBJ2-1, with 8 bases lining up with TRBD2. Germline V gives CDR1 SGHRS, CDR2 YFSETQ. The CDR3 is made up of 15 amino acids. V lost 2 bases, J lost 1 base, and 2 bases stayed unmatched. Written as DNA, the CDR3 is TGCGCCAGCAGCTTAGCGGGAGTATCCTACAATGAGCAGTTCTTC. Its protein product is CASSLAGVSYNEQFF.

The V call is TRBV27, the J call TRBJ1-3; no firm D call. The CDR3 consists of 13 residues. The germline gives CDR1 MNHEY, CDR2 SMNVEV (reference sequence). V lost 8 bases and J 3 bases, leaving 11 bases between the germline ends. The CDR3 loop reads CASRPADGNTIYF. In DNA, the CDR3 is TGTGCCAGCCGGCCGGCGGATGGAAACACCATATATTTT.

This clone was picked up a small number of times. CDR3 in DNA: TGTGCCAGTATACTAGCGGGAGGGCCTGGTACCGGGGAGCTGTTTTTT. Residues: CASILAGGPGTGELFF. The chain employs TRBV19 and TRBJ2-2; 13 nucleotides align to TRBD2. This CDR3 has 16 residues. Germline V lookup: CDR1 LNHDA, CDR2 SQIVND (reference sequence). V lost 7 bases and J lost 5; bases outside the gene matches: 7.

This rearrangement joins TRBV25-1 to TRBJ2-1, with no clear D. This CDR3 spans 11 amino acids. In germline, CDR1 is MGHDK, CDR2 SYGVNS. Between the trimmed V and J ends, which lost 7 bases and 3 bases, there was a span of 4 bases. DNA of the CDR3: TGTGCCAGCACCAACTACAATGAGCAGTTCTTC. This codes for CASTNYNEQFF.

V usage is TRBV7-2 and J usage is TRBJ2-5, with D perhaps matching TRBD2 (7 bases). Germline assignment: CDR1 SGHTA and CDR2 FQGNSA. The CDR3 extends over 16 amino acids. Trimming removed 5 bases from V and 0 bases from J, with 16 bases in between. CDR3 sequence: CASSHGGRGYQETQYF. The CDR3 DNA is TGTGCCAGCAGCCACGGGGGGCGGGGTTACCAAGAGACCCAGTACTTC.

The gene calls are TRBV5-4 and TRBJ1-1; 7 nucleotides align to TRBD1. Per the germline V gene, CDR1 is SGHNT and CDR2 is YYREEE (reference sequence). CDR3 size: 12 residues. Trimming took 4 bases from V and 9 from J; bases not matched to a gene: 6. The CDR3 spells CASSATGVKAFF. CDR3 bases: TGTGCCAGCAGCGCAACAGGGGTAAAAGCTTTCTTT. Combining the CDR3 with reference TRBV5-4 and TRBJ1-1 gives the whole variable domain ETGVTQSPTHLIKTRGQQVTLRCSSQSGHNTVSWYQQALGQGPQFIFQYYREEENGRGNFPPRFSGLQFPNYSSELNVNALELDDSALYLCASSATGVKAFFGQGTRLTVV.

The chain uses TRBV6-2 or TRBV6-3 and TRBJ2-1; weak D call: TRBD1 (6 bases). The CDR3 consists of 15 residues. Germline lookup yields CDR1 MNHEY and CDR2 SVGEGT. With 3 bases removed from V and 6 bases from J, the gap between germline ends came to 15 bases. The DNA for the CDR3 is TGTGCCAGCAGTTATGGGGGCGGGCGTGCCAATGAGCAGTTCTTC. This translates into CASSYGGGRANEQFF.

The chain is built from TRBV5-1 and TRBJ2-7; D call uncertain. Per germline, CDR1 SGHRS and CDR2 YFSETQ. The CDR3 contains 14 residues. Deletions cut 0 bases from V and 0 bases from J, with 7 bases between. DNA of the CDR3: TGCGCCAGCAGCTTGGCCGCGTCCTCCTACGAGCAGTACTTC. Translating gives CASSLAASSYEQYF.

The chain uses TRBV7-2 and TRBJ2-6; D is ambiguous. The CDR3 loop spans 16 amino acids. Trimming left V 5 bases short and J 0 bases short, with 11 bases between. Germline CDR1 SGHTA, CDR2 FQGNSA. The CDR3 DNA follows: TGTGCCAGCAGCCCTACCACGAACTCTGGGGCCAACGTCCTGACTTTC. Residues: CASSPTTNSGANVLTF.

The chain recombines TRBV9 with TRBJ1-5; D gene unclear. Trimming pared 0 bases from V and 6 bases from J, leaving 7 bases between. From germline, CDR1 is SGDLS and CDR2 YYNGEE. The CDR3 contains 13 residues. CDR3 bases: TGTGCCAGCAGCGTAGATGTGAGTCAGCCCCAGCATTTT. Residues: CASSVDVSQPQHF.

This chain uses TRBV20-1 with TRBJ2-3; D remains unclear. V shed 1 base and J shed 4 bases, with 3 bases lying between them. The V gene's germline CDR1 is DFQATT and CDR2 SNEGSKA (reference sequence). CDR3 size: 11 residues. The CDR3 nucleotides read TGCAGTGCTAGAGTAGCAGATACGCAGTATTTT. Protein: CSARVADTQYF.

In this sample, this clone turned up once. The chain couples TRBV9 to TRBJ2-1; the match to TRBD1 covers 11 bases. Per germline, CDR1 SGDLS and CDR2 YYNGEE. The trim removed 4 bases at V and 0 bases at J, leaving 9 bases unmatched. This CDR3 has 18 amino acids. CDR3 sequence reads: CASSNRDRGTSSYNEQFF. DNA of the CDR3: TGTGCCAGCAGCAACCGGGACAGGGGGACTAGCTCCTACAATGAGCAGTTCTTC.